Listed below are T cell receptor beta chains from one sample, sequenced in a study of blood T cells in healthy people across ages. TCRdb redid the calling of the 5' RACE reads with MiXCR, one entry per CDR3 protein. The sample has some 690,000 distinct CDR3 sequences, around a fifth seen once. The sequenced sample was blood. The receptors were gathered from a man between 65 and 85 years old in good health. Each CDR3 is given with its conserved first and last residue. Each record gives: D gene, J gene, V gene, clone size, CDR3 DNA, CDR3 protein. D genes are given only for firm matches. The size field is filled for only some rows; it gives once, few, many or a size class.

d_gene: TRBD2
j_gene: TRBJ2-1
v_gene: TRBV28
abundance: few
CDR3nt: TGTGCCAGCAGACCCACTAGCGGGGGGGCCGTTGAGCAGTTCTTC
CDR3aa: CASRPTSGGAVEQFF

d_gene: NA
j_gene: TRBJ1-2
v_gene: TRBV20-1
abundance: NA
CDR3nt: TGCAGTGCTAGAGGGACGAGGGTCGTTTATGGCTACACCTTC
CDR3aa: CSARGTRVVYGYTF

d_gene: NA
j_gene: TRBJ1-1
v_gene: TRBV14
abundance: few
CDR3nt: TGTGCCAGCAGCCAAGTAGGGGGGGCGGACACTGAAGCTTTCTTT
CDR3aa: CASSQVGGADTEAFF

d_gene: NA
j_gene: TRBJ1-2
v_gene: TRBV29-1
abundance: NA
CDR3nt: TGCAGCACGTATCAGGGTGATGGTAACTATGGCTACACCTTC
CDR3aa: CSTYQGDGNYGYTF

d_gene: TRBD2
j_gene: TRBJ2-1
v_gene: TRBV7-3
abundance: few
CDR3nt: TGTGCCAGCAGCCCCTTAGCGGGAGCCAACTACAATGAGCAGTTCTTC
CDR3aa: CASSPLAGANYNEQFF

d_gene: NA
j_gene: TRBJ2-1
v_gene: TRBV29-1
abundance: NA
CDR3nt: TGCAGCGTTGACTCGTGGGGGCCCTCCTACAATGAGCAGTTCTTC
CDR3aa: CSVDSWGPSYNEQFF

d_gene: NA
j_gene: TRBJ1-2
v_gene: TRBV20-1
abundance: few
CDR3nt: TGCAGTGCTAGCGAACTCAGGGGACTAACGGGCTACACCTTC
CDR3aa: CSASELRGLTGYTF

d_gene: NA
j_gene: TRBJ1-2
v_gene: TRBV29-1
abundance: few
CDR3nt: TGCAGCGTTGTCTTCAGCTATGGCTACACCTTC
CDR3aa: CSVVFSYGYTF

d_gene: TRBD1
j_gene: TRBJ1-2
v_gene: TRBV5-1
abundance: few
CDR3nt: TGCGCCAGCAGCGACGCGACAGGGGGCGACTATGGCTACACCTTC
CDR3aa: CASSDATGGDYGYTF

d_gene: TRBD1
j_gene: TRBJ1-2
v_gene: TRBV3-1
abundance: NA
CDR3nt: TGTGCCAGCAGCCAAGGTGGCAGGGGGAAAAACACCTTC
CDR3aa: CASSQGGRGKNTF

d_gene: TRBD1
j_gene: TRBJ2-1
v_gene: TRBV24-1
abundance: NA
CDR3nt: TGTGCCACCAGTGACCCCTCCGGGACAGCCAGAGGTGAGCAGTTCTTC
CDR3aa: CATSDPSGTARGEQFF

d_gene: NA
j_gene: TRBJ2-3
v_gene: TRBV7-9
abundance: NA
CDR3nt: TGTGCCAGCAGTAGGGTCTCGGGCTCGTCGGATACGCAGTATTTT
CDR3aa: CASSRVSGSSDTQYF

d_gene: NA
j_gene: TRBJ1-6
v_gene: TRBV5-1
abundance: few
CDR3nt: TGCGCCAGCAGCACCTCCGGGAATGGGTATTCACCCCTCCACTTT
CDR3aa: CASSTSGNGYSPLHF

d_gene: NA
j_gene: TRBJ2-7
v_gene: TRBV3-1
abundance: few
CDR3nt: TGTGCCAGCAGCCTCCGTGGCTATACCTACGAGCAGTACTTC
CDR3aa: CASSLRGYTYEQYF

d_gene: NA
j_gene: TRBJ1-2
v_gene: TRBV7-9
abundance: NA
CDR3nt: TGTGCCAGCAGCGTAGAACCAGACTATGGCTACACCTTC
CDR3aa: CASSVEPDYGYTF

d_gene: NA
j_gene: TRBJ1-1
v_gene: TRBV7-9
abundance: NA
CDR3nt: TGTGCCAGCAGCCCCCTTGCCAGGAACACTGAAGCTTTCTTT
CDR3aa: CASSPLARNTEAFF

d_gene: TRBD2
j_gene: TRBJ2-2
v_gene: TRBV4-2
abundance: NA
CDR3nt: TGTGCCAGCAGCCAAGAAGGGACTAGCGGGAGCGGGGAGCTGTTTTTT
CDR3aa: CASSQEGTSGSGELFF

d_gene: NA
j_gene: TRBJ2-2
v_gene: TRBV2
abundance: NA
CDR3nt: TGTGCCAGCAGCGAAAGTACGAACACCGGGGAGCTGTTTTTT
CDR3aa: CASSESTNTGELFF

d_gene: NA
j_gene: TRBJ1-4
v_gene: TRBV10-3
abundance: few
CDR3nt: TGTGCCGTGGGCCCAGGGGATGAAAAACTGTTTTTT
CDR3aa: CAVGPGDEKLFF

d_gene: TRBD2
j_gene: TRBJ2-3
v_gene: TRBV20-1
abundance: NA
CDR3nt: TGCAGTGCTAGAGCCCTGCGACTAGCGACCCTTCGGGCACTTACAGATACGCAGTATTTT
CDR3aa: CSARALRLATLRALTDTQYF

d_gene: NA
j_gene: TRBJ1-3
v_gene: TRBV21-1
abundance: NA
CDR3nt: TGTGCCAGCAGTCCCCAGCAGGGCGCGTCGGGTGGTGGAAACACCATATATTTT
CDR3aa: CASSPQQGASGGGNTIYF

d_gene: TRBD1
j_gene: TRBJ2-1
v_gene: TRBV6-6
abundance: NA
CDR3nt: TGTGCCAGCACCGACGGACAGGGTTCGTACAATGAGCAGTTCTTC
CDR3aa: CASTDGQGSYNEQFF

d_gene: NA
j_gene: TRBJ2-7
v_gene: TRBV7-9
abundance: NA
CDR3nt: TGTGCCAGCAGCTCACTATCCGGGGCCCTTATCTACGAGCAGTACTTC
CDR3aa: CASSSLSGALIYEQYF

d_gene: NA
j_gene: TRBJ2-1
v_gene: TRBV9
abundance: NA
CDR3nt: TGTGCCAGCAGCGGTCAGGGGGGACACAGCTCCTACAATGAGCAGTTCTTC
CDR3aa: CASSGQGGHSSYNEQFF

d_gene: NA
j_gene: TRBJ2-7
v_gene: TRBV24-1
abundance: NA
CDR3nt: TGTGCCACCAGTTTCACAGGCTCCTACGAGCAGTACTTC
CDR3aa: CATSFTGSYEQYF

d_gene: NA
j_gene: TRBJ1-2
v_gene: TRBV3-1
abundance: NA
CDR3nt: TGTGCCAGCAGCCAAGATTGGGAGGGACGGGGCTACACCTTC
CDR3aa: CASSQDWEGRGYTF

d_gene: NA
j_gene: TRBJ1-2
v_gene: TRBV7-2
abundance: NA
CDR3nt: TGTGCCAGCAGCTTAGGCGTGAAGACTGTAAACTATGGCTACACCTTC
CDR3aa: CASSLGVKTVNYGYTF

d_gene: NA
j_gene: TRBJ1-2
v_gene: TRBV6-5
abundance: few
CDR3nt: TGTGCCAGCAGACCCACGGGGGAGTCCTATGGCTACACCTTC
CDR3aa: CASRPTGESYGYTF

d_gene: NA
j_gene: TRBJ2-1
v_gene: TRBV9
abundance: few
CDR3nt: TGTGCCAGCAGCGTAGGGCTCCGCAGCTCCTACAATGAGCAGTTCTTC
CDR3aa: CASSVGLRSSYNEQFF

d_gene: NA
j_gene: TRBJ2-1
v_gene: TRBV20-1
abundance: many
CDR3nt: TGCAGTGCTAGAGGGGGGACTTACAATGAGCAGTTCTTC
CDR3aa: CSARGGTYNEQFF

d_gene: NA
j_gene: TRBJ2-3
v_gene: TRBV7-2
abundance: NA
CDR3nt: TGTACCAGCAGCCCTAGCACAGATACGCAGTATTTT
CDR3aa: CTSSPSTDTQYF

d_gene: NA
j_gene: TRBJ1-2
v_gene: TRBV10-3
abundance: NA
CDR3nt: TGTGCCATCAGTGAGTCTGAAGGCTACACCTTC
CDR3aa: CAISESEGYTF

d_gene: NA
j_gene: TRBJ2-7
v_gene: TRBV14
abundance: few
CDR3nt: TGTGCCAGCAGCCGTAGCTGGTACGAGCAGTACTTC
CDR3aa: CASSRSWYEQYF

d_gene: TRBD1
j_gene: TRBJ2-1
v_gene: TRBV12-3/TRBV12-4
abundance: many
CDR3nt: TGTGCCAGCAGGCCCACAGGGGTCTACAATGAGCAGTTCTTC
CDR3aa: CASRPTGVYNEQFF

d_gene: NA
j_gene: TRBJ1-4
v_gene: TRBV6-6
abundance: NA
CDR3nt: TGTGCCAGCAGCCCGGGTGCTTTCGGGACCTTAAATGAAAAACTGTTTTTT
CDR3aa: CASSPGAFGTLNEKLFF

d_gene: NA
j_gene: TRBJ2-1
v_gene: TRBV24-1
abundance: few
CDR3nt: TGTGCCACCGCCTTCGGGACCGAGGGCTCCTACAATGAGCAGTTCTTC
CDR3aa: CATAFGTEGSYNEQFF

d_gene: TRBD2
j_gene: TRBJ2-1
v_gene: TRBV5-1
abundance: few
CDR3nt: TGCGCCAGCAGCTTCGAGCGGGGGTTGAATGAGCAGTTCTTC
CDR3aa: CASSFERGLNEQFF

d_gene: NA
j_gene: TRBJ2-2
v_gene: TRBV27
abundance: NA
CDR3nt: TGTGCCACCCACGACCTTCGGAACACCGGGGAGCTGTTTTTT
CDR3aa: CATHDLRNTGELFF

d_gene: TRBD2
j_gene: TRBJ2-1
v_gene: TRBV12-3/TRBV12-4
abundance: few
CDR3nt: TGTGCCAGCAGTTTAGCGTCGGGAGGGCCGAATGAGCAGTTCTTC
CDR3aa: CASSLASGGPNEQFF

d_gene: NA
j_gene: TRBJ2-7
v_gene: TRBV9
abundance: NA
CDR3nt: TGTGCCAGCAGCGTCGCACAGGGAAAGGAGCAGTACTTC
CDR3aa: CASSVAQGKEQYF